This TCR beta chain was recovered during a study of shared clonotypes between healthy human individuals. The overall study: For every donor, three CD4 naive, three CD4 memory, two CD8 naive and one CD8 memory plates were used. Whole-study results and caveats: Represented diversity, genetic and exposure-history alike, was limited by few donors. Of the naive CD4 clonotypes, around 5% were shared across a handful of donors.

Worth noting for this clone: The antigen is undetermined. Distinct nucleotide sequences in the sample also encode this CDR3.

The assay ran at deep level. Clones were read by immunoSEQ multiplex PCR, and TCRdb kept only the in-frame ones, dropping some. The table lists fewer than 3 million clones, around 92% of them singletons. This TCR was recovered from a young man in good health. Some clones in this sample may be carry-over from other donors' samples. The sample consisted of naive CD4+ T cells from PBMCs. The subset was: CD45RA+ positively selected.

The DNA of the CDR3 is TGTGCCAGCAGCCCCACTAGCGGGAGAGCCTACGAGCAGTACTTC. Encoded protein: CASSPTSGRAYEQYF. The chain has TRBV5-4 and TRBJ2-7; 11 positions match TRBD2. There are 15 residues in the CDR3. Germline V CDR1 and CDR2: SGHNT, YYREEE (reference sequence). V lost 4 bases and J lost 2; bases outside the gene matches: 5. The full variable domain, in which reference TRBV5-4 and TRBJ2-7 provide the parts outside the CDR3, is ETGVTQSPTHLIKTRGQQVTLRCSSQSGHNTVSWYQQALGQGPQFIFQYYREEENGRGNFPPRFSGLQFPNYSSELNVNALELDDSALYLCASSPTSGRAYEQYFGPGTRLTVT.